Each of the 8 T cell receptor beta chains below was sequenced from the same sample in a study of T cell changes during pregnancy in multiple sclerosis (dated by TCRdb to the late 2010s). Library method: the immunoSEQ multiplex PCR assay. TCRdb took over this immuneACCESS table, retaining in-frame rearrangements with V and J assigned. Such tables are incomplete; in checked studies, under half of the missing clones stem from an unresolved V gene, and the remainder is unexplained. The sample table holds over 70,000 clones, of which about 92% were seen once. Of the sample, approximately 2.8% is held by the ten largest clones. Sequenced material: peripheral blood, taken in the third trimester of pregnancy. These receptors were collected from a female donor in good health, enrolled as a control in a pregnancy study.

V is TRBV4-3 and J is TRBJ2-7, with TRBD1 matching 8 bases. This CDR3 has 14 amino acids. The germline gives CDR1 LGHNA, CDR2 YSLEER. Losses at the gene ends were 4 bases for V and 3 bases for J; bases not matched to a gene: 5. As DNA, the CDR3 is TGCGCCAGCAGCCTCGCCGGGACAGGCTACGAGCAGTACTTC. As protein: CASSLAGTGYEQYF.

The chain links TRBV19 to TRBJ1-4, with D perhaps TRBD1 (5 bases). This CDR3 is built from 16 residues. Trimming left V 1 base short and J 3 bases short, with 12 bases between. CDR1 LNHDA and CDR2 SQIVND come from the germline V gene (reference sequence). The CDR3 is CASSIARGRANEKLFF. In DNA, the CDR3 is TGTGCCAGTAGTATAGCCCGCGGCAGGGCTAATGAAAAACTGTTTTTT.

The chain joins TRBV6-6 to TRBJ2-7; D not resolved. This CDR3 region has 13 residues. Germline V CDR1 and CDR2: MNHNY, SVGAGI (reference sequence). Trimming stripped 8 bases from V and 4 bases from J, with 15 bases between. The chain's CDR3 is CASHHRSFYEQYF. Written as DNA, the CDR3 is TGTGCCAGCCATCATAGGAGCTTTTACGAGCAGTACTTC.

The chain is built from TRBV2 and TRBJ2-5; 7 positions match TRBD2. Germline assignment: CDR1 SNHLY and CDR2 FYNNEI. The CDR3 contains 13 residues. V was pared by 8 bases and J by 5 bases, with 8 bases of the junction left unmatched. DNA for the CDR3: TGTGCCAGCCGGAGCGGGGAGGGGGAGACCCAGTACTTC. Its protein product is CASRSGEGETQYF.

The chain is built from TRBV9 and TRBJ2-1, with D possibly being TRBD1 (5 bases). Trimming took off 4 bases at V and 2 bases at J, with 16 bases between the two ends. CDR1 is SGDLS, CDR2 YYNGEE, per germline. The CDR3 length is 16 residues. CDR3 sequence: CASSSRAQSTYNEQFF. The DNA of the CDR3 is TGTGCCAGCAGCTCCAGGGCGCAGAGCACCTACAATGAGCAGTTCTTC.

In nucleotides, the CDR3 is TGCGCCAGCAGCCAAGGGGGGGATTACAATGAGCAGTTCTTC. The encoded protein is CASSQGGDYNEQFF. This chain joins TRBV4-1 and TRBJ2-1; the D gene is possibly TRBD2 (6 bases). Germline V gene lookup returns CDR1 MGHRA and CDR2 YSYEKL. V was clipped by 1 base and J by 4 bases, with 8 bases between them. The CDR3 consists of 14 residues.

The chain joins TRBV7-9 to TRBJ1-3; D possibly corresponds to TRBD1 (5 bases). The V and J ends lost 5 bases and 4 bases respectively, with 9 bases between them. CDR3 length: 13 residues. Germline assignment: CDR1 SEHNR and CDR2 FQNEAQ (reference sequence). The CDR3 DNA reads TGTGCCAGCAGCCCTAACAGGGGAAACACCATATATTTT. This encodes CASSPNRGNTIYF.

The chain employs TRBV7-9 and TRBJ2-5; 11 bases match TRBD2. Germline loops: CDR1 SEHNR, CDR2 FQNEAQ (reference sequence). This CDR3 comprises 18 residues. The ends lost 1 base at V and 3 bases at J; junction bases unmatched: 10. CDR3 sequence: CASSLGLWTSGLEETQYF. Here the CDR3 DNA reads TGTGCCAGCAGCTTAGGTTTATGGACTAGCGGGTTGGAAGAGACCCAGTACTTC.